This section outlines one T cell receptor (beta chain) sequence together with its context. Its antigen is currently not known. Base qualities are not recorded, but no much larger clone differs from it by a single base. The data are from a study of blood T cell repertoires in COVID-19 (dated by TCRdb to about 2020). A note on the overall study: The collaborator samples originated in the United States, Italy and Spain and spanned the acute and convalescent phases of COVID-19. The prospective study material was composed of cDNA or gDNA derived from T cells, B-cell-depleted T cells, or PBMCs. The repertoires were made available in a free public database intended to serve as a resource for research on the immune response to SARS-CoV-2. The samples were drawn from the first 160 participants of the ongoing ImmuneRACE study and from roughly 1,300 subjects provided by 6 global collaborators. The dataset comprised deeply sampled blood TCRbeta repertoires from subjects exposed to, actively infected with, or recovered from COVID-19. HLA class I and class II types, where available, came from metadata supplied by the sample provider rather than from assay-based typing. Nearly every sample came with metadata listing a de-identified subject ID, COVID-19 status, age in years and sex. What the authors observed across the whole study: The amount of clinical and demographic metadata varied by source and participant and was provided uncurated.

Each collaborating institution followed its own protocols to collect whole blood in K2EDTA tubes. For TCRbeta analysis, collaborator samples were shipped as frozen whole blood, as isolated PBMCs, or as DNA extracted from either sample type. The V end loses 3 bases and the J end loses 8 bases, and a stretch of 14 bases separates them. Including the terminal cysteine and phenylalanine, the CDR3 comprises 14 residues. Kept here is only the CDR3 DNA, which spans 42 bases and is read in frame from base 1. The CDR1 and CDR2 encoded by the germline V gene are MGHRA and YSYEKL. The immunoSEQ Assay, a bias-controlled multiplex PCR, was used to amplify TCRbeta CDR3 regions from genomic DNA. As for how the authors treated the data: Within the assay, amplification of reference gene primers was used to estimate how many nucleated cells each sample contained. Sequence reads were collapsed and filtered to measure the absolute abundance of every unique TCRbeta CDR3 rearrangement. Productive Simpson clonality was computed per sample as the square root of Simpson's diversity index over productive rearrangements. The table comes from immuneACCESS by way of TCRdb, which keeps in-frame sequences with V and J called. Part of the clones is missing from these tables; in studies checked, under half for an unresolved V gene and the rest for unknown reasons. Clone size and the V and J calls come from that table; the DNA yielded D and trimming. The sample contains under 20,000 clones, roughly 90% of them found a single time. The ten most abundant clones make up about 5.6% of the sample.

The V gene is TRBV4-1 and the J gene is TRBJ1-3; the D region possibly corresponds to TRBD1 (6 bases align). Sequences were obtained from peripheral blood. This sequence originates from a human donor in a cohort sampled during active COVID-19. The sequence in DNA is TGCGCCAGCAGCCAGAGCAACAGGGACGACACCATATATTTT. Translated, it reads CASSQSNRDDTIYF.